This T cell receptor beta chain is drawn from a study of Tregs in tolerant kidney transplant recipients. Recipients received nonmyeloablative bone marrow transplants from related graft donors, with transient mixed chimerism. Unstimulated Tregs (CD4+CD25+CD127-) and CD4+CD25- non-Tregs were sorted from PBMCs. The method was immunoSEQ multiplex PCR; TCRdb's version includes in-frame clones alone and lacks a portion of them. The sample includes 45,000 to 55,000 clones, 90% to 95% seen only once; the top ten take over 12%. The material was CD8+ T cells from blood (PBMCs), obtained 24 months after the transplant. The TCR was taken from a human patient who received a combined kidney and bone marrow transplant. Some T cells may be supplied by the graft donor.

The CDR3 loop reads CASSLTGGGTYTGELFF. The CDR3 bases are TGTGCCAGCAGCTTAACTGGCGGGGGGACCTACACCGGGGAGCTGTTTTTT. V gene TRBV13 combines with J gene TRBJ2-2, with 8 bases aligning to TRBD2. Germline V CDR1 and CDR2: PRHDT, FYEKMQ (reference sequence). V shed 2 bases, J shed 3 bases, and the junction held 8 bases outside the gene matches. This CDR3 contains 17 residues.